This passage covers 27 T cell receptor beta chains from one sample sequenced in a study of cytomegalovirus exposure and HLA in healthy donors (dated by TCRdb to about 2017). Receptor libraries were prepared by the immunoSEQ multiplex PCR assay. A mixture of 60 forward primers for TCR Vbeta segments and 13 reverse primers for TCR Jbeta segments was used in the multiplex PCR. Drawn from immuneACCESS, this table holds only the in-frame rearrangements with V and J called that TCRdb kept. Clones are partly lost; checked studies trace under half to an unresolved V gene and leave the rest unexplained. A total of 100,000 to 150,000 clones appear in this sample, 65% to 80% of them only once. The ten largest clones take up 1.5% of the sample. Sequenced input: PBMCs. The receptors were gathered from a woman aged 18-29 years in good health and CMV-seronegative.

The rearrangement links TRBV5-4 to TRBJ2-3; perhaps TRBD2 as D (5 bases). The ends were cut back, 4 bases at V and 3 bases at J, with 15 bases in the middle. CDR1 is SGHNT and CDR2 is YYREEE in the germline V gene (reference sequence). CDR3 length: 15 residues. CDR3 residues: CASSSTFRGTDTQYF. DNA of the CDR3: TGTGCCAGCAGCAGCACGTTCAGAGGGACAGATACGCAGTATTTT. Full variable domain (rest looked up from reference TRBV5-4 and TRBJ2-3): ETGVTQSPTHLIKTRGQQVTLRCSSQSGHNTVSWYQQALGQGPQFIFQYYREEENGRGNFPPRFSGLQFPNYSSELNVNALELDDSALYLCASSSTFRGTDTQYFGPGTRLTVL.

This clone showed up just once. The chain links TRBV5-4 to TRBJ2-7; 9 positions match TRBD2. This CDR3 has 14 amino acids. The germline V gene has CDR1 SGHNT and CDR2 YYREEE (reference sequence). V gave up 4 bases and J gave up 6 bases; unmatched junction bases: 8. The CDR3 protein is CASSPSGANSEQYF. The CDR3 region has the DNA TGTGCCAGCAGCCCTAGCGGGGCCAACTCCGAGCAGTACTTC.

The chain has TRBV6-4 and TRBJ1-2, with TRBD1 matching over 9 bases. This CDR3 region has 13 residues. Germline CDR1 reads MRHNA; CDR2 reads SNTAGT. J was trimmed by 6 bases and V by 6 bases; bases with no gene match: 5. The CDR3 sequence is CASSAGTGNGYTF. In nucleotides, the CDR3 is TGTGCCAGCAGCGCCGGGACAGGGAATGGCTACACCTTC.

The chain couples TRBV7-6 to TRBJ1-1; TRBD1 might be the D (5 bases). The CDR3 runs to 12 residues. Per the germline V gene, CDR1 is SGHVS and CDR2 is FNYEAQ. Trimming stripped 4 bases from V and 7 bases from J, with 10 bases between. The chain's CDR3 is CASSSDTGEAFF. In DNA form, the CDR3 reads TGTGCCAGCAGCTCAGATACAGGTGAAGCTTTCTTT.

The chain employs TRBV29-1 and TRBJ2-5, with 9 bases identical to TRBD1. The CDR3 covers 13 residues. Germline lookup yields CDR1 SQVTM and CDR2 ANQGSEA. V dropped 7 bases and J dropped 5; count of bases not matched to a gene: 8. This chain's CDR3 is CSGRTGAAETQYF. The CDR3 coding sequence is TGCAGCGGCCGGACAGGGGCGGCCGAGACCCAGTACTTC.

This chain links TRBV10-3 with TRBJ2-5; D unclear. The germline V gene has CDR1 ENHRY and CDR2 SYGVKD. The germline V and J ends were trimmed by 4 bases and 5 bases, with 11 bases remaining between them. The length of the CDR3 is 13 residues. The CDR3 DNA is TGTGCCATCAGTGTAGAGCCCGAGGAGACCCAGTACTTC. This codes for CAISVEPEETQYF.

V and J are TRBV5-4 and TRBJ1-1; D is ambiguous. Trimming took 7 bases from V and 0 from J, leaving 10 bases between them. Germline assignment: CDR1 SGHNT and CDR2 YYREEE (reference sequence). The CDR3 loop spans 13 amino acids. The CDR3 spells CASERELNTEAFF. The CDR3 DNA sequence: TGTGCCAGCGAGAGGGAGCTGAACACTGAAGCTTTCTTT.

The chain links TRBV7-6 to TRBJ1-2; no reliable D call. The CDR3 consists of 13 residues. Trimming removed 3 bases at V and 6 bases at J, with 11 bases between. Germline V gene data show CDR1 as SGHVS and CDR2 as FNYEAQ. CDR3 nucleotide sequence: TGTGCCAGCAGCTTGAACGGCGGCCATGGCTACACCTTC. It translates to CASSLNGGHGYTF.

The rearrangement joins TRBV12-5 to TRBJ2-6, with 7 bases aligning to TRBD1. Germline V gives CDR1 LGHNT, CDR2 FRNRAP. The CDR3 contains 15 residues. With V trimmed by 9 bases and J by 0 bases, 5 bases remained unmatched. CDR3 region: CASRDSDSGANVLTF. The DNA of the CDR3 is TGTGCTAGCAGGGACAGCGACTCTGGGGCCAACGTCCTGACTTTC.

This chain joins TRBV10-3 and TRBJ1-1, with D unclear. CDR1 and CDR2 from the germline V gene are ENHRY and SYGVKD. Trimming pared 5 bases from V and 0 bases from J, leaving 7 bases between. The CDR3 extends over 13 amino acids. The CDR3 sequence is CAISREMNTEAFF. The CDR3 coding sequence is TGTGCCATCAGTAGAGAGATGAACACTGAAGCTTTCTTT.

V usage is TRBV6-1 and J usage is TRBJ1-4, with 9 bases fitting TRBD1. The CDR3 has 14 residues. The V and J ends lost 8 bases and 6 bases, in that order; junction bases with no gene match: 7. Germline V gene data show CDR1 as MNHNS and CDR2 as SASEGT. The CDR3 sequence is CASVTGTGHEKLFF. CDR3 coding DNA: TGTGCCAGCGTTACCGGGACAGGGCATGAAAAACTGTTTTTT.

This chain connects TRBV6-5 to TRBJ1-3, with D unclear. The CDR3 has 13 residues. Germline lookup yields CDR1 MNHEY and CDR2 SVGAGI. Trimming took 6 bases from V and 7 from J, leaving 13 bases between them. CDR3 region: CASSPGPSNTIYF. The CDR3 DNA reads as TGTGCCAGCAGCCCCGGTCCGTCGAACACCATATATTTT.

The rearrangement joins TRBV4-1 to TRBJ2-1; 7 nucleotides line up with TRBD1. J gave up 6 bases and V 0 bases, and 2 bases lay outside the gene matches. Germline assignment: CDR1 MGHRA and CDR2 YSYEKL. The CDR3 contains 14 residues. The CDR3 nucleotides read TGCGCCAGCAGCCAAGATCCAGGGGGCAATGAGCAGTTCTTC. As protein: CASSQDPGGNEQFF.

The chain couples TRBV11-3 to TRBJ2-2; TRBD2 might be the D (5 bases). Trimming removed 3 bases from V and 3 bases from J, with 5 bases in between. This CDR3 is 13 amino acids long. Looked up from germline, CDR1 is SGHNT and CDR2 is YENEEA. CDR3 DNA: TGTGCCAGCAGCTTGGGAGACACCGGGGAGCTGTTTTTT. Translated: CASSLGDTGELFF.

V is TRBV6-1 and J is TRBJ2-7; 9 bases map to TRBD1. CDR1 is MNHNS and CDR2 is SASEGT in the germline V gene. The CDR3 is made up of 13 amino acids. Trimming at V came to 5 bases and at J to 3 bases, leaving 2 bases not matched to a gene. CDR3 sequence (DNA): TGTGCCAGCAGTCGGGACAGGGTCTACGAGCAGTACTTC. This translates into CASSRDRVYEQYF.

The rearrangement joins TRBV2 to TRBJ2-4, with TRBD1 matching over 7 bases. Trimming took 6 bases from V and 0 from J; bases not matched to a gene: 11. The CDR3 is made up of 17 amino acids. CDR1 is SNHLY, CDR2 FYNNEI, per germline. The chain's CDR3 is CASRGLRGGLAKNIQYF. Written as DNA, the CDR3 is TGTGCCAGCAGGGGGCTCAGAGGGGGCCTAGCCAAAAACATTCAGTACTTC.

In DNA, the CDR3 is TGCGCCAGCAGCTTCCTATCGGAGAACAATGAGCAGTTCTTC. Amino acid sequence: CASSFLSENNEQFF. The rearrangement links TRBV5-1 to TRBJ2-1; no reliable D call. Germline V gene data show CDR1 as SGHRS and CDR2 as YFSETQ. This CDR3 region has 14 residues. V was pared by 2 bases and J by 5 bases, with 11 bases between.

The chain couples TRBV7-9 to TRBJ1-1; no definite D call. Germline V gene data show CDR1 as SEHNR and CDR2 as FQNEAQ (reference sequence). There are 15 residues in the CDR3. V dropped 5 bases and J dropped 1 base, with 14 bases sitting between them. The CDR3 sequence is CASSRSGYQNTEAFF. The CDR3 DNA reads TGTGCCAGCAGCAGATCGGGGTACCAGAACACTGAAGCTTTCTTT.

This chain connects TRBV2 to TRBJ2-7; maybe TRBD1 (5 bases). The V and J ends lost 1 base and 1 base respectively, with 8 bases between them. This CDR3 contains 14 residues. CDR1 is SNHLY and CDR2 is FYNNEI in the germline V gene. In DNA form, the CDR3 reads TGTGCCAGCAGTGAAGGACAGAATTCCTACGAGCAGTACTTC. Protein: CASSEGQNSYEQYF.

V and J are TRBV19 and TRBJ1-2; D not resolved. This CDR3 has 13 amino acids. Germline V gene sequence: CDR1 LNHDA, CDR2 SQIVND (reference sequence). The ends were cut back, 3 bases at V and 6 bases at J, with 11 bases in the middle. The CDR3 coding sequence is TGTGCCAGTAGTATCGCGGGAATTAATGGCTACACCTTC. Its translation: CASSIAGINGYTF.

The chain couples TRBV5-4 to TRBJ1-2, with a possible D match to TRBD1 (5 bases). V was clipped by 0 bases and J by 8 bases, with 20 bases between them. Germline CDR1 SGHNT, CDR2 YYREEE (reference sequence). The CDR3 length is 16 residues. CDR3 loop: CASSLAPGVRGVGYTF. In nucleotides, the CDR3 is TGTGCCAGCAGCTTGGCCCCGGGGGTTCGCGGGGTCGGCTACACCTTC.

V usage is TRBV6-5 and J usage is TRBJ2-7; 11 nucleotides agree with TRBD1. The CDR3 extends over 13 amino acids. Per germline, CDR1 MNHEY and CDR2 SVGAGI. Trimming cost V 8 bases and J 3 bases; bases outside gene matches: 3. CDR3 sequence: CASWDRGGYEQYF. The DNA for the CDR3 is TGTGCCAGCTGGGACAGGGGGGGCTACGAGCAGTACTTC.

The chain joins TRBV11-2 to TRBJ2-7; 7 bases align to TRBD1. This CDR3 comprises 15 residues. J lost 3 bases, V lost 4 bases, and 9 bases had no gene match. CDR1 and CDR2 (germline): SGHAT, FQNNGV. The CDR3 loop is CASSSDRVLLYEQYF. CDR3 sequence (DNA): TGTGCCAGCAGCTCCGACAGGGTCCTGCTCTACGAGCAGTACTTC.

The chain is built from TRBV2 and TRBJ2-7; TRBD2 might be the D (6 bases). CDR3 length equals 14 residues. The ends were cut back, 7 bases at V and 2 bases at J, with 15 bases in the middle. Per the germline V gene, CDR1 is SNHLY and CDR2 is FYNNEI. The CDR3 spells CASTWAREAYEQYF. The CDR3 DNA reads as TGTGCCAGCACCTGGGCGCGGGAAGCCTACGAGCAGTACTTC.

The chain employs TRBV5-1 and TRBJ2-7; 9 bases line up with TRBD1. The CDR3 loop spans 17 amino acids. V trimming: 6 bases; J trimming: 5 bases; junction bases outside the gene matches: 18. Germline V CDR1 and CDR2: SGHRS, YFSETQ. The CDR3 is CASTPIPGTGLVHEQYF. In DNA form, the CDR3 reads TGCGCCAGCACCCCCATCCCCGGGACAGGGCTCGTCCACGAGCAGTACTTC. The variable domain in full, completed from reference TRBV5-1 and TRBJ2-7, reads KAGVTQTPRYLIKTRGQQVTLSCSPISGHRSVSWYQQTPGQGLQFLFEYFSETQRNKGNFPGRFSGRQFSNSRSEMNVSTLELGDSALYLCASTPIPGTGLVHEQYFGPGTRLTVT.

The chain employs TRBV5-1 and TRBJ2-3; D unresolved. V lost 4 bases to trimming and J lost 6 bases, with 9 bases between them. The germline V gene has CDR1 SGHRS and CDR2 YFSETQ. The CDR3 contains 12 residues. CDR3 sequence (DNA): TGCGCCAGCAGCCAGGTAGAGGATACGCAGTATTTT. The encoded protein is CASSQVEDTQYF.

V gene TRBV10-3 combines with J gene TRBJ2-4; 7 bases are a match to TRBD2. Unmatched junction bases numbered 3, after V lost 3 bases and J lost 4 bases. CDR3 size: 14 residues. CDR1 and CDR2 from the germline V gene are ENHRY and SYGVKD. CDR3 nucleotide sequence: TGTGCCATCAGTGAATGGCGGGAGAAAAACATTCAGTACTTC. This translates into CAISEWREKNIQYF.